Following are 18 T cell receptor beta chains from one sample sequenced in a study of cytotoxic CD8 clonotypes in ibrutinib-treated CLL. Assay: immunoSEQ multiplex PCR; the TCRdb copy retains only in-frame clones and omits some. The sample contains about 50,000 clones, about half of which appear only once. Sequenced here: PBMCs, sampled after 12 months of ibrutinib treatment. The source of these receptors is a human donor with chronic lymphocytic leukemia.

This sequence joins TRBV19 and TRBJ1-2; 10 nucleotides line up with TRBD1. Germline V gene sequence: CDR1 LNHDA, CDR2 SQIVND (reference sequence). Unmatched junction bases numbered 9, after V lost 6 bases and J lost 5 bases. The CDR3 totals 15 residues. The CDR3, as DNA: TGTGCCAGTAGCCCGGGACAGGGGACCCTATATGGCTACACCTTC. This codes for CASSPGQGTLYGYTF. Complete variable domain (other parts from reference TRBV19 and TRBJ1-2): DGGITQSPKYLFRKEGQNVTLSCEQNLNHDAMYWYRQDPGQGLRLIYYSQIVNDFQKGDIAEGYSVSREKKESFPLTVTSAQKNPTAFYLCASSPGQGTLYGYTFGSGTRLTVV.

The chain recombines TRBV29-1 with TRBJ1-3; 7 nucleotides agree with TRBD1. Germline V gives CDR1 SQVTM, CDR2 ANQGSEA. The CDR3 totals 15 residues. The junction had 12 bases not matched to a gene; V was cut back by 6 bases and J by 4 bases. This chain's CDR3 is CSVGGQAGAGNTIYF. The DNA for the CDR3 is TGCAGCGTAGGAGGACAGGCCGGCGCAGGAAACACCATATATTTT.

The rearrangement links TRBV6-1 to TRBJ2-7; D call uncertain. Germline CDR1 is MNHNS and CDR2 is SASEGT. Trimming took off 2 bases at V and 5 bases at J, with 13 bases between the two ends. There are 14 residues in the CDR3. The CDR3 spells CASSELTGSHEQYF. The DNA of the CDR3 is TGTGCCAGCAGTGAACTGACTGGGTCCCACGAGCAGTACTTC.

V is TRBV2 and J is TRBJ1-5; maybe TRBD1 (6 bases). The length of the CDR3 is 14 residues. Trimming pared 6 bases from V and 12 bases from J, leaving 21 bases between. The germline V gene encodes CDR1 SNHLY and CDR2 FYNNEI. The CDR3 bases are TGTGCCAGCAGCGAGTCGGGCAGGGGTTTACACCAGCATTTT. It is translated as CASSESGRGLHQHF. The full variable domain, with the rest looked up from reference TRBV2 and TRBJ1-5, is EPEVTQTPSHQVTQMGQEVILRCVPISNHLYFYWYRQILGQKVEFLVSFYNNEISEKSEIFDDQFSVERPDGSNFTLKIRSTKLEDSAMYFCASSESGRGLHQHFGDGTRLSIL.

In its sample, this clone was seen many times. The DNA of the CDR3 is TGCAGCCCTTACCTCACTAGCACAGATACGCAGTATTTT. This gives the protein CSPYLTSTDTQYF. The chain couples TRBV29-1 to TRBJ2-3; no definite D call. This CDR3 has 13 residues. Germline values: CDR1 SQVTM, CDR2 ANQGSEA. Trimming pared 8 bases from V and 0 bases from J, leaving 12 bases between.

The V gene is TRBV5-8, the J gene TRBJ2-1; perhaps TRBD2 as D (5 bases). V lost 0 bases and J 13 bases, leaving 8 bases between the germline ends. Germline V lookup: CDR1 SGHTS, CDR2 YDEGEE. The CDR3 is made up of 11 amino acids. CDR3 sequence: CASSLEDLQFF. CDR3 nucleotides: TGTGCCAGCAGCTTGGAGGACTTACAGTTCTTC.

The rearrangement links TRBV5-3 to TRBJ2-7; D remains unclear. TRBV5-3 is flagged as an ORF with uncertain function. Trimming removed 0 bases at V and 2 bases at J, with 9 bases between. The CDR3 length is 14 residues. The chain's CDR3 is CARSLAKATYEQYF. The CDR3 nucleotides are TGTGCCAGAAGCTTGGCAAAGGCCACCTACGAGCAGTACTTC.

The table lists this clone with a few counts. V and J are TRBV5-6 and TRBJ2-1, with D possibly TRBD2 on 5 matching bases. Germline assignment: CDR1 SGHDT and CDR2 YYEEEE. Trimming took off 0 bases at V and 14 bases at J, with 18 bases between the two ends. The CDR3 sequence is 14 residues long. The CDR3 DNA reads as TGTGCCAGCAGCTTGGGACCACTAGAGGAGAAAGAGTTCTTC. Its translation is CASSLGPLEEKEFF.

This clone has a single count. V usage is TRBV30 and J usage is TRBJ1-2; weak D call: TRBD1 (5 bases). CDR1 is GTSNPN and CDR2 is SVGIG in the germline V gene (reference sequence). The CDR3 is 13 residues long. The V end was cut by 3 bases, the J end by 8 bases, with 16 bases between. The CDR3, as DNA: TGTGCCTGGAGGAACCTGGGACTCGAGGGCTACACCTTC. Residues: CAWRNLGLEGYTF.

This chain joins TRBV6-1 and TRBJ1-2; D remains unclear. The V end lost 1 base, the J end lost 6 bases, and 15 bases lay between the germline ends. The CDR3 is 15 amino acids. Germline CDR1 reads MNHNS; CDR2 reads SASEGT. CDR3 sequence reads: CASSEELRGTNGYTF. As DNA, the CDR3 is TGTGCCAGCAGTGAAGAGCTGCGGGGAACTAATGGCTACACCTTC.

This clone has a handful of counts. This chain joins TRBV5-1 and TRBJ2-7; TRBD1 matches at 9 bases. V lost 4 bases, J lost 2 bases, and 7 bases stayed unmatched. This CDR3 spans 15 amino acids. Looked up from germline, CDR1 is SGHRS and CDR2 is YFSETQ. CDR3 loop: CASSATGGYTYEQYF. The CDR3, as DNA: TGCGCCAGCAGCGCCACAGGGGGCTACACCTACGAGCAGTACTTC.

The V call is TRBV7-7, the J call TRBJ1-4, with D tentatively TRBD1 (5 bases). The germline V gene has CDR1 SSHAT and CDR2 FNYEAQ (reference sequence). This CDR3 is built from 15 residues. V dropped 2 bases and J dropped 5 bases, with 12 bases sitting between them. For the CDR3, the DNA is TGTGCCAGCAGCTTACTGGGGCAGCTAAATGAAAAACTGTTTTTT. Translating it yields CASSLLGQLNEKLFF.

This clone was picked up a small number of times. The chain is built from TRBV2 and TRBJ2-1; 11 bases line up with TRBD2. Germline loops: CDR1 SNHLY, CDR2 FYNNEI. This CDR3 has 14 residues. V gave up 6 bases and J gave up 7 bases; unmatched junction bases: 5. The CDR3: CASSPGLAENEQFF. DNA for the CDR3: TGTGCCAGCAGCCCGGGACTAGCGGAGAATGAGCAGTTCTTC.

The rearrangement links TRBV5-4 to TRBJ2-4, with D perhaps matching TRBD1 or TRBD2 (5 bases each). V was trimmed by 0 bases and J by 7 bases, leaving 5 bases between them. CDR1 and CDR2 from the germline V gene are SGHNT and YYREEE (reference sequence). This CDR3 is 12 amino acids long. Here the CDR3 reads CASSLGDNIQYF. CDR3 coding DNA: TGTGCCAGCAGCTTGGGGGACAACATTCAGTACTTC.

This clone was counted once. The chain joins TRBV9 to TRBJ1-1, with 11 bases lining up with TRBD1. The CDR3 is made up of 17 amino acids. Germline V lookup: CDR1 SGDLS, CDR2 YYNGEE. The J segment lost 4 bases and the V segment lost 3 bases, leaving 11 bases of the junction unmatched. For the CDR3, the DNA is TGTGCCAGCAGCGCCCCCGGGACAGGGGGATTTAGCACTGAAGCTTTCTTT. Translation gives CASSAPGTGGFSTEAFF.

The chain has TRBV30 and TRBJ2-5; a weak D match, TRBD1 (5 bases). This CDR3 has 11 residues. Trimming took off 5 bases at V and 1 base at J, with 5 bases between the two ends. Germline CDR1 and CDR2: GTSNPN and SVGIG (reference sequence). CDR3 sequence: CAWDSQETQYF. DNA for the CDR3: TGTGCCTGGGACAGCCAAGAGACCCAGTACTTC.

This clone turned up a few times. The chain employs TRBV6-4 and TRBJ1-1; unclear D gene. CDR3 length equals 13 residues. With 6 bases removed from V and 1 base from J, the gap between germline ends came to 9 bases. CDR1 MRHNA and CDR2 SNTAGT come from the germline V gene. CDR3 residues: CASSLTSNTEAFF. The CDR3 bases are TGTGCCAGCAGCCTCACATCGAACACTGAAGCTTTCTTT.

The V and J genes are TRBV18 and TRBJ2-5, with D tentatively TRBD2 (6 bases). Germline-derived CDR1 and CDR2 are KGHSH and LQKENI. This CDR3 is built from 15 residues. V was shortened by 3 bases and J by 3 bases, with 14 bases between the two germline ends. This CDR3 reads CASSPGSGLKETQYF. The CDR3 nucleotides read TGTGCCAGCTCACCCGGTAGCGGTCTAAAAGAGACCCAGTACTTC.